The source of this T cell receptor (beta chain) is a study of cytomegalovirus exposure and HLA in healthy donors. Study findings and constraints: Later examination showed HLA-associated TCR beta chains had greater clonal expansion than equally common others.

The primer mix had 60 Vbeta and 13 Jbeta primers. Sequencing was performed with immunoSEQ multiplex PCR; in TCRdb, only in-frame clones are kept and a portion is missing. The top ten hold approximately 6.9% of the sample, which has 100,000 to 120,000 clones, over 75% seen once. The CDR3 is 14 residues long. CDR1 is GTSNPN and CDR2 is SVGIG in the germline V gene (reference sequence). With regard to this clone: Its antigen is still unknown.

The chain couples TRBV30 to TRBJ2-2; D is unresolved. The J call could be wrong; TRBJ1-3 is a better fit for the DNA end. The specimen sequenced was PBMCs. This receptor was taken from a young man in good health and CMV-seropositive. CDR3 in amino acids: CAWVSRRSGNTIYF. CDR3 bases: TGTGCCTGGGTATCCAGGCGCTCTGGAAACACCATATATTTT.